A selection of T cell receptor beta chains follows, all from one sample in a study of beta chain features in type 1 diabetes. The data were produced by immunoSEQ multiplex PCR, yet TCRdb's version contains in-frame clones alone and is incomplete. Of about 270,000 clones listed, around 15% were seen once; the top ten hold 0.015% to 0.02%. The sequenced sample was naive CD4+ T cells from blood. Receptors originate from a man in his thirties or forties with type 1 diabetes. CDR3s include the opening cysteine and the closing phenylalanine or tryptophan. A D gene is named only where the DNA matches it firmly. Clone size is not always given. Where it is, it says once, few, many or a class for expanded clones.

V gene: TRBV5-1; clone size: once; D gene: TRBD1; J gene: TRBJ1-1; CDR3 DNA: TGCGCCAGCAGCACGGGACAGACGAACACTGAAGCTTTCTTT; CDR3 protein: CASSTGQTNTEAFF
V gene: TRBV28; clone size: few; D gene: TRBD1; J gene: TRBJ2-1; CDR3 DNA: TGTGCCAGTACAGGGGGCTCCTACAATGAGCAGTTCTTC; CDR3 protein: CASTGGSYNEQFF
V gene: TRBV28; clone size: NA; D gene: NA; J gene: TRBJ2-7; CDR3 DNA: TGTGCCAGCAGTAAAACCTCGACTAGATCCTACGAGCAGTACTTC; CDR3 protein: CASSKTSTRSYEQYF
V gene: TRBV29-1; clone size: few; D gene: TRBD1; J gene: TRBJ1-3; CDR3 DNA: TGCAGCGTTGAAGATCCGGGACAGTTTGGAAACACCATATATTTT; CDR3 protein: CSVEDPGQFGNTIYF
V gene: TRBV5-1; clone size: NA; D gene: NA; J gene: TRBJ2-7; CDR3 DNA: TGCGCCAGCAGCCCAGGACCGATACAGGCTGGGGAGCAGTACTTC; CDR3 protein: CASSPGPIQAGEQYF
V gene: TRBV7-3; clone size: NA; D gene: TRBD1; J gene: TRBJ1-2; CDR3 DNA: TGTGCCAGCAGCCCGGGACAGGGGAGGGGCTACACCTTC; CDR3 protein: CASSPGQGRGYTF
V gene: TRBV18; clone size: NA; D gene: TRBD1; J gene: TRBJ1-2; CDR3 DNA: TGTGCCAGCTCACCATCTCCAGGGGGTTTTGGCTACACCTTC; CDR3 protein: CASSPSPGGFGYTF
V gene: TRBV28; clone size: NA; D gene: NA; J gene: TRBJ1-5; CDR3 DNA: TGTGCCAGCACCGTAACCGCGGGGCCCCAGCATTTT; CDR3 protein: CASTVTAGPQHF
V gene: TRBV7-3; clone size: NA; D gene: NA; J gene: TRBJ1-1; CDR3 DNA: TGTGCCAGCAGCTCCTCAGGGTTGAACACTGAAGCTTTCTTT; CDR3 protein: CASSSSGLNTEAFF
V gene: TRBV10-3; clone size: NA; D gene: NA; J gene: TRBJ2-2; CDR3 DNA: TGTGCCGTGGCGGGAAGAACCGGGGAGCTGTTTTTT; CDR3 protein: CAVAGRTGELFF
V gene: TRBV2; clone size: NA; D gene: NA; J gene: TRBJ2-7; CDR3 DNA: TGTGCCAGCAGTGAACAGTCTTGGAGGTCCTACGAGCAGTACTTC; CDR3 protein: CASSEQSWRSYEQYF